The clone carrying this T cell receptor beta chain has a handful of counts. Its antigen is not known. The sample is drawn from a study of T cells after yellow fever vaccination. CDR1 and CDR2 from the germline V gene are MNHEY and SVGEGT. CDR3 size: 14 residues. V dropped 10 bases and J dropped 4 bases, with 19 bases sitting between them. TCRdb redid the calling of the 5' RACE reads with MiXCR, one entry per CDR3 protein. The table records about 350,000 distinct CDR3 sequences, more than 9% of them present only once. Broader study findings: One caveat is that FACS-sorted repertoires could contain abundant clonotypes contaminating from the bulk population.

The clonotype comes from a man aged 18 to 29 who received the YFV17D yellow fever vaccine. The V gene is TRBV6-2 or TRBV6-3, the J gene TRBJ1-1; D unresolved. Here the sequenced sample was PBMCs, taken on the day of the first yellow fever vaccination. CDR3 in DNA: TGTGCCACCGAGACCTGGCGTTGGGGCACTGAAGCTTTCTTT. It specifies CATETWRWGTEAFF.